This note documents a single T cell receptor (beta chain) sequence. This sample was included in a study of cytomegalovirus exposure and HLA in healthy donors. Primers: 60 Vbeta forward and 13 Jbeta reverse. The repertoire was sequenced with immunoSEQ multiplex PCR; TCRdb's copy has only in-frame clones and lacks some. The sample has some 190,000 clones, 77% seen once. The CDR3 covers 17 residues. Looked up from germline, CDR1 is WNHNN and CDR2 is SYGVQD (reference sequence). Trimming removed 0 bases from V and 3 bases from J, with 18 bases in between. The receptor was derived from a man between 18 and 35 years old in good health and CMV-seronegative. The chain couples TRBV10-1 to TRBJ2-7; D may be TRBD2 (7 bases). The sample consisted of PBMCs. This CDR3 reads CASSESGGGAGSYEQYF. The CDR3 DNA sequence: TGCGCCAGCAGTGAGTCGGGTGGGGGGGCCGGGAGCTACGAGCAGTACTTC.